This T cell receptor beta chain appears in the sequencing data of a study of cytomegalovirus exposure and HLA in healthy donors (dated by TCRdb to 2016 to 2017). In the study overall: According to an earlier analysis of several hundred of the donors, about 179 million T cells yielded 117 million unique TCR beta sequences and 276 Gb of sequence data. Roughly 320 gigabases of sequencing data and 70 million to 100 million unique TCR sequences made up an early release that covered approximately 620 HLA-typed donors. A later analysis re-analyzed previously published TCR beta repertoires from roughly 690 donors and added high-resolution HLA genotyping to study TCR occurrence patterns. Five DR-DQ haplotypes were handled as single units for association and clustering, since linkage in the cohort was strong. Typing coverage differed by locus: A, B, C, DRB1 and DQB1 were typed in about 620-640 donors, DQA1 in 500 to 550, DPA1 in some 570, and DPB1 in about 450. An earlier analysis of fewer than 700 of the donors applied high-throughput TCR beta sequencing to assess whether each TCR beta V gene segment acted as functional or pseudogenic. Class I and class II HLA loci were covered by the typing at four-digit resolution. Of the 398 genotyped donors, approximately 80% were placed in the genetic ancestry cluster associated with self-reported Caucasian donors. The study combined high-throughput TCR immunosequencing, statistical association of individual TCRs with disease status, and machine learning to predict cytomegalovirus infection status. Across about 370 genotyped donors of the cohort, an average of roughly 250,000 unique TCR beta nucleotide sequences per donor were sequenced, and roughly 20% of those sequences were non-productive. Donor age, sex, ethnicity and CMV serostatus were collected together with the repertoire data. In the later analysis, no new phenotypic data were used to find candidate immune exposures; instead, reliance was placed on TCR beta sequences and their occurrence across donors. A separate validation cohort of roughly 130 different subjects was used in addition to the roughly 670-subject first cohort. A later genetic analysis took genome-wide SNP genotypes for about 55% of the roughly 700 donors and used that subset as a discovery cohort. All discovery cohort repertoires had been generated using a single sequencing platform. Using immunosequencing, the study profiled T cell repertoires from some 670 subjects and related those repertoires to cytomegalovirus serostatus. The study aimed to test whether cataloging public T cell receptors could reveal signatures of past pathogen exposure. What the research found in general, with its limitations: An association between a missense DCLRE1C variant and V-gene and J-gene trimming of TCR beta chains was found in a later genetic analysis and replicated in an independent cohort. A later analysis reported that several top co-occurrence clusters appeared linked to parvovirus B19, influenza, CMV and Epstein-Barr virus. The cohort was sequenced for TCR beta chains only, and without alpha or paired-chain data the features that could be detected were limited. While some public TCRs were present in many individuals, most TCR sequences turned up only very rarely across donors. In a later analysis, HLA-associated TCR beta chains were found to be more clonally expanded and to have lower generation probabilities than equally common non-associated chains. A later genetic analysis reported fewer N-insertions in productive TCRs among donors in an Asian-associated ancestry cluster than the 666-donor mean. The only immune exposure information available for the cohort was CMV serostatus. Linkage disequilibrium might explain the correlated functional status among segregating V segments, but an unknown experimental factor could not be excluded. Because HLA typing was missing for some donors at each locus, association tests included only the typed subset. A total of 150 to 200 TCR beta chains were listed by the study as associated with cytomegalovirus. According to a later analysis, most CMV-associated TCR beta chains appeared to be HLA-restricted, and the HLA associations seemed to be driven largely by CMV exposure. A cluster of highly shared sequence variants was judged likely to be a technical artifact of the sequencing pipeline. Broadly in line with IMGT annotations, most TCR beta V segments showed up in productive rearrangements about 90% or about 30% of the time in an earlier analysis of several hundred of the donors. The classifier was reported to diagnose cytomegalovirus status with high specificity and sensitivity in both the original cohort and the validation cohort. When HLA alleles, especially DR and DQ, strongly co-occurred, TCR associations were difficult to assign to individual alleles. Sequencing depth was assumed to be roughly uniform across donors in the presence/absence analyses, though that assumption may not hold. The earlier analysis of around 600 of the donors excluded 15 to 20 rarely observed V segments, including chromosome 9 orphons, because counts were too low. In vitro tests confirmed that a few of the cytomegalovirus-associated TCR beta chains recognize cytomegalovirus antigens. In a later analysis, the rate of TCR association differed among HLA loci, with DRB1 alleles having the most associated TCRs and HLA-C alleles having the fewest. According to the authors, the approach could potentially be generalized to other disease states and immunological phenotypes. Specific HLA alleles were associated with 16,951 TCR beta sequences at a false discovery rate of 0.05 in a later analysis. A further reported finding was that TCR beta sequences accurately predicted the HLA-A and HLA-B alleles for most subjects in the first cohort.

The cohort consisted of 650 to 850 healthy bone marrow donors. Cohort members were all nominally healthy when sampled, although unrecorded immune exposures were likely present. The donor was CMV seropositive and was included in the group of almost 300 seropositive cohort members. Every donor gave a peripheral blood sample, and the peripheral blood mononuclear cells from that sample were used for TCR beta sequencing. Genomic DNA was extracted from the blood cell samples with the Qiagen DNeasy Blood Extraction Kit. The library was produced with the immunoSEQ multiplex PCR assay. For the multiplex PCR, a mixture combining 60 forward primers for TCR Vbeta segments and 13 reverse primers for TCR Jbeta segments was used. The CDR3 region of rearranged TCR beta genes was amplified from genomic DNA by a multiplex PCR assay. On the Illumina HiSeq System, the amplified TCR beta libraries were sequenced as 87-base-pair reads. Per the original workflow: A later analysis tallied roughly 78 million unique TCR beta chains across the 666 repertoires, and around 12 million of those chains were shared by two or more donors. Raw reads were error-corrected and collapsed into unique sequences by a nearest-neighbor algorithm in which closely related sequences were merged to remove PCR and sequencing errors. CDR3 sequences were aligned to IMGT reference sequences to assign V, D and J gene segments. For a sequence to be retained, at least a six-nucleotide match to both a V gene segment and a J gene segment was required. Rearrangements were called productive when the CDR3 lacked stop codons and stayed in frame with V and J; all others were non-productive. Following IMGT convention, CDR3 was defined as the stretch from the second conserved V-encoded cysteine to the conserved J-encoded phenylalanine. The earlier analysis of 550 to 650 of the donors excluded any sequence lacking an unambiguous match to a single V gene segment. In an earlier analysis of more than 500 of the donors, a V segment was called functional when productive rearrangements were above 56.7%, and segregating when the standard deviation between donors exceeded 5%. A statistical classification framework was developed to diagnose cytomegalovirus status using the catalog of TCR beta chain sequences. A later analysis assigned V and J genes by comparing TCR nucleotide sequences with IMGT/GENE-DB human TR gene sequences. The TCRdist pipeline was used in a later analysis to assign CDR3 sequences and most-parsimonious VDJ recombination scenarios. In a later analysis, each TCR beta chain was defined by its CDR3 amino acid sequence together with its V-gene family, and reads without a unique V-gene family were excluded. To address suspected cross-contamination and a sequencing artifact, a later analysis removed 592 highly shared, low-generation-probability nucleotide sequences. For each public chain, a later analysis derived a clonal expansion index from normalized ranks of inferred template counts within each repertoire. In a later analysis, generation probabilities were computed using a VDJ recombination model fitted to out-of-frame rearrangements, and the results were checked against IGoR. Hypergeometric tests were used in a later analysis to score TCR-TCR, TCR-HLA and TCR-CMV co-occurrence, with a repertoire-size bias correction applied to the TCR pairs. False discovery rates were estimated in a later analysis by permuting HLA or CMV assignments 20 times. In a later analysis, co-occurring TCRs were grouped using DBSCAN, and TCRdist sequence similarity was added for clustering within HLA-allele-positive subsets. For co-occurrence clustering, repertoires with fewer than 30,000 or more than 120,000 public chains were excluded, along with 4 to 6 repertoires with anomalous nucleotide sharing. Not all clones reach the TCRdb copy of this immuneACCESS table, which keeps in-frame sequences only. Checked studies attribute under half of the gap to unresolved V genes and leave the rest unexplained. V and J calls and clone size are those listed in that table; D and trimming were worked out from the DNA. The sample profile shows about 140,000 clones; roughly four fifths of them were found once. Together, the top ten hold 3% to 3.5% of the sample.

Points on this clone: The antigen this receptor binds is unknown. No clone much larger than this one lies a single base away; base qualities are absent.

The receptor was isolated from a man between 18 and 35 years old in good health and CMV-seropositive. Material: PBMCs.

In nucleotide form, the sequence is TGCGCCAGCAGACAGGGCTGGACAGACAATAACTATGGCTACACCTTC. This encodes CASRQGWTDNNYGYTF. In this chain, TRBV4-1 is recombined with TRBJ1-2; the D gene is perhaps TRBD1, from 6 matching bases. The CDR3 runs 16 amino acids, cysteine and phenylalanine included. Here the CDR3 DNA is all that survives: 48 bases in frame from base 1. V lost 6 bases and J lost 1 base; the stretch between them is 18 bases long. The germline V gene gives CDR1 as MGHRA and CDR2 as YSYEKL.